The 18 T cell receptor beta chains presented below share a single source sample, sequenced in a study of blood T cell repertoires in COVID-19. Sequenced by immunoSEQ multiplex PCR; TCRdb stores in-frame clones only, minus some. Altogether some 290,000 clones are present, 81% being singletons, with the ten largest covering less than 3%. Source material: peripheral blood. Receptors originate from a woman aged 55-69 years with active or convalescent COVID-19.

This chain links TRBV9 with TRBJ2-3; D gene uncertain. Germline CDR1 is SGDLS and CDR2 is YYNGEE. Trimming took 4 bases from V and 7 from J, leaving 13 bases between them. The CDR3 is 13 residues long. The CDR3 DNA follows: TGTGCCAGCAGCAGTCTCAGAAGTTATACGCAGTATTTT. This encodes CASSSLRSYTQYF.

The gene calls are TRBV25-1 and TRBJ2-5; D is unresolved. The CDR3 runs 15 residues. Germline CDR1 MGHDK, CDR2 SYGVNS. V lost 3 bases to trimming and J lost 2 bases, with 13 bases between them. CDR3 protein: CASSDFGQTQETQYF. CDR3 sequence (DNA): TGTGCCAGCAGTGATTTTGGCCAGACACAAGAGACCCAGTACTTC.

The V gene is TRBV7-8, the J gene TRBJ1-5; TRBD1 is a possible D gene (6 bases). The CDR3 loop spans 15 amino acids. Germline CDR1 and CDR2: SGHVS and FQNEAQ. V was cut by 3 bases and J by 3 bases, with 12 bases left in between. CDR3 region: CASSLATGDNQPQHF. In nucleotides, the CDR3 is TGTGCCAGCAGCTTGGCGACAGGAGACAATCAGCCCCAGCATTTT.

The chain uses TRBV21-1 and TRBJ2-7; TRBD2 is taken as the D call from the table, unchecked against the DNA. TRBV21-1 is a pseudogene. The CDR3 is 18 residues long. This CDR3 reads CASSKARLLAGGPYEQYF. The CDR3 coding sequence is TGTGCCAGCAGCAAAGCACGGTTACTAGCGGGGGGGCCGTACGAGCAGTACTTC.

The CDR3: CASAYGTTTDTQYF. CDR3 bases: TGTGCCAGCGCCTACGGGACTACCACAGATACGCAGTATTTT. The V gene is TRBV7-3, the J gene TRBJ2-3; 7 positions agree with TRBD2. The J segment lost 2 bases and the V segment lost 8 bases, leaving 7 bases of the junction unmatched. Germline-derived CDR1 and CDR2 are SGHTA and FQGTGA. The CDR3 length is 14 residues.

Only a few counts were recorded for this clone. This chain uses TRBV3-1 (or the pseudogene TRBV3-2) with TRBJ1-2; 8 bases align to TRBD1. The CDR3 extends over 14 amino acids. CDR1 and CDR2 from the germline V gene are LGHDT and YNNKEL (reference sequence). The ends lost 4 bases at V and 4 bases at J; junction bases unmatched: 5. Here the CDR3 reads CASSPGQGPYGYTF. The CDR3, as DNA: TGTGCCAGCAGCCCTGGACAGGGCCCCTATGGCTACACCTTC.

A few counts support this clone. The chain combines TRBV18 with TRBJ1-2; 10 bases are shared with TRBD1. Germline V gene data show CDR1 as KGHSH and CDR2 as LQKENI. V lost 7 bases, J lost 7 bases, and 6 bases stayed unmatched. The CDR3 runs to 13 residues. The CDR3 region has the DNA TGTGCCAGCTATACCGGGACAGGGGCTGGCTACACCTTC. It specifies CASYTGTGAGYTF.

The V call is TRBV3-1 (or the pseudogene TRBV3-2), the J call TRBJ2-5; 10 nucleotides agree with TRBD2. Germline CDR1 and CDR2: LGHDT and YNNKEL (reference sequence). This CDR3 contains 14 residues. V gave up 2 bases and J gave up 5 bases; unmatched junction bases: 2. CDR3 DNA sequence: TGTGCCAGCAGCCAACGAGCGGGGGGGGAGACCCAGTACTTC. Amino acid sequence: CASSQRAGGETQYF.

The chain recombines TRBV29-1 with TRBJ1-1; D remains ambiguous. Germline CDR1 SQVTM, CDR2 ANQGSEA. The CDR3 is made up of 13 amino acids. The germline V and J ends were trimmed by 3 bases and 1 base, with 9 bases remaining between them. This chain's CDR3 is CSVDSGTNTEAFF. CDR3 DNA: TGCAGCGTTGATTCGGGTACGAACACTGAAGCTTTCTTT.

This clone came up a few times. The chain carries TRBV5-1 and TRBJ1-5, with D possibly being TRBD1 (6 bases). CDR3 length: 15 amino acids. V lost 4 bases and J 0 bases, leaving 11 bases between the germline ends. Germline-derived CDR1 and CDR2 are SGHRS and YFSETQ. CDR3 amino acids: CASSVGTNSNQPQHF. In nucleotides, the CDR3 is TGCGCCAGCAGCGTAGGGACAAATAGCAATCAGCCCCAGCATTTT.

This clone was counted only a few times. The gene calls are TRBV7-8 and TRBJ2-7, with D tentatively TRBD1 (6 bases). V was pared by 0 bases and J by 2 bases, with 11 bases between. The CDR3 consists of 15 residues. Germline CDR1 reads SGHVS; CDR2 reads FQNEAQ. CDR3 region: CASSLAGHGAYEQYF. The CDR3, as DNA: TGTGCCAGCAGCTTAGCGGGACACGGGGCCTACGAGCAGTACTTC.

The DNA for the CDR3 is TGTGCCAGCAGCTGGGTGGGGACAGGGGATGAAAAACTGTTTTTT. It translates to CASSWVGTGDEKLFF. This chain links TRBV7-8 with TRBJ1-4, with 10 bases that match TRBD1. The CDR3 contains 15 residues. J gave up 6 bases and V 4 bases, and 5 bases lay outside the gene matches. Germline assignment: CDR1 SGHVS and CDR2 FQNEAQ.

V gene TRBV7-9 combines with J gene TRBJ2-7, with TRBD1 matching 10 bases. Trimming cost V 3 bases and J 4 bases; bases outside gene matches: 3. The germline V gene has CDR1 SEHNR and CDR2 FQNEAQ (reference sequence). This CDR3 region has 14 residues. CDR3 sequence reads: CASSFGQGVYEQYF. The CDR3 DNA reads as TGTGCCAGCAGCTTCGGACAGGGGGTTTACGAGCAGTACTTC.

The gene calls are TRBV4-1 and TRBJ1-2, with TRBD1 matching over 7 bases. V gave up 7 bases and J gave up 4 bases; unmatched junction bases: 9. This CDR3 region has 14 residues. The germline gives CDR1 MGHRA, CDR2 YSYEKL. The CDR3 sequence is CASNEAGGVYGYTF. Written as DNA, the CDR3 is TGCGCCAGCAACGAAGCAGGGGGAGTCTATGGCTACACCTTC.

The rearrangement links TRBV7-3 to TRBJ2-3; D is undetermined. V was pared by 4 bases and J by 0 bases, with 8 bases between. This CDR3 is built from 14 residues. Germline V gives CDR1 SGHTA, CDR2 FQGTGA. CDR3 residues: CASSSAISTDTQYF. CDR3 DNA: TGTGCCAGCAGCTCCGCGATCAGCACAGATACGCAGTATTTT.

J is TRBJ2-1 and V is TRBV2; 8 nucleotides agree with TRBD2. CDR3 size: 16 residues. Germline V gives CDR1 SNHLY, CDR2 FYNNEI. V was clipped by 3 bases and J by 4 bases; unmatched bases: 8. The CDR3 nucleotides are TGTGCCAGCAGTGAGTCGGCGGGGGGCCTATACAATGAGCAGTTCTTC. It yields the protein CASSESAGGLYNEQFF.

This clone was observed a handful of times. The chain carries TRBV27 and TRBJ1-4; D is ambiguous. CDR1 and CDR2 from the germline V gene are MNHEY and SMNVEV (reference sequence). Trimming removed 7 bases from V and 0 bases from J, with 18 bases in between. The CDR3 runs 17 residues. The CDR3 spells CASKGWAFSATNEKLFF. The CDR3 nucleotides read TGTGCCAGCAAAGGTTGGGCGTTCTCCGCAACTAATGAAAAACTGTTTTTT. The whole variable domain, filled in from reference TRBV27 and TRBJ1-4, reads EAQVTQNPRYLITVTGKKLTVTCSQNMNHEYMSWYRQDPGLGLRQIYYSMNVEVTDKGDVPEGYKVSRKEKRNFPLILESPSPNQTSLYFCASKGWAFSATNEKLFFGSGTQLSVL.

The rearrangement uses TRBV5-1 and TRBJ2-3; maybe TRBD2 (5 bases). Looked up from germline, CDR1 is SGHRS and CDR2 is YFSETQ. V was pared by 0 bases and J by 5 bases, with 13 bases between. The CDR3 is 15 amino acids. CDR3 sequence reads: CASSLALGALDTQYF. CDR3 DNA: TGCGCCAGCAGCTTGGCACTAGGAGCTTTAGATACGCAGTATTTT.